The 13 T cell receptor beta chains given below trace back to one sample, sequenced in a study of molecular identifiers for immune sequencing clone quantification. Via MiXCR, TCRdb re-called the PCR reads, giving one row per CDR3 protein. This repertoire shows a few hundred thousand distinct CDR3 sequences, over 20% found once; its top ten account for approximately 0.8%. Input material: naive CD8+ T cells from blood, with Jurkat cell RNA spiked in. Subset in this sample: FACS-sorted CD8+CD4-CCR7+CD45RA+ naive T cells. Receptors were obtained from a human donor in good health. Some libraries in this study had Jurkat cell RNA spiked in.

The table lists this clonotype with a few counts. The V call is TRBV7-9, the J call TRBJ2-7, with no clear D. This CDR3 comprises 12 residues. Trimming left V 1 base short and J 6 bases short, with 7 bases between. CDR1 is SEHNR and CDR2 is FQNEAQ in the germline V gene (reference sequence). This chain's CDR3 is CASSLVPGEQYF. CDR3 nucleotide sequence: TGTGCCAGCAGCTTAGTTCCAGGCGAGCAGTACTTC.

The rearrangement uses TRBV29-1 and TRBJ2-2, with TRBD2 as a possible D gene (7 bases). The CDR3 is made up of 17 amino acids. The V end lost 3 bases, the J end lost 4 bases, and 21 bases lay between the germline ends. The germline gives CDR1 SQVTM, CDR2 ANQGSEA. The CDR3 nucleotides are TGCAGCGTTGAGGGGGGCGGGGGAGAGGCGGCCACCGGGGAGCTGTTTTTT. Amino acid sequence: CSVEGGGGEAATGELFF.

This clonotype was picked up many times. The chain couples TRBV29-1 to TRBJ2-6; D is unresolved. Germline assignment: CDR1 SQVTM and CDR2 ANQGSEA. The CDR3 consists of 16 residues. The ends were cut back, 2 bases at V and 0 bases at J, with 11 bases in the middle. The CDR3 coding sequence is TGCAGCGTTGAACGGGCCGGAAACTCTGGGGCCAACGTCCTGACTTTC. It translates to CSVERAGNSGANVLTF.

This clonotype was found a few times. This chain connects TRBV7-9 to TRBJ2-1; D may be TRBD1 (6 bases). The ends were cut back, 5 bases at V and 13 bases at J, with 15 bases in the middle. Germline V gene data show CDR1 as SEHNR and CDR2 as FQNEAQ (reference sequence). The CDR3 runs to 12 residues. CDR3 loop: CASSGLRDTQFF. The CDR3 DNA sequence: TGTGCCAGCAGCGGGCTCCGGGACACCCAGTTCTTC.

This clonotype was detected ten times or more. The chain carries TRBV4-1 and TRBJ1-1; D is possibly TRBD1 (5 bases). CDR1 is MGHRA, CDR2 YSYEKL, per germline. CDR3 length: 13 residues. V lost 5 bases and J 4 bases, leaving 11 bases between the germline ends. For the CDR3, the DNA is TGCGCCAGCAGCGAGGTCGGGGGCACTGAAGCTTTCTTT. This gives the protein CASSEVGGTEAFF.

The genes are TRBV2 and TRBJ2-2; D may correspond to TRBD1 or TRBD2 (5 bases each). This CDR3 comprises 17 residues. Germline V gene lookup returns CDR1 SNHLY and CDR2 FYNNEI. Trimming stripped 0 bases from V and 3 bases from J, with 14 bases between. CDR3 amino acids: CASSEALQGEDTGELFF. As DNA, the CDR3 is TGTGCCAGCAGTGAAGCGCTTCAGGGAGAGGACACCGGGGAGCTGTTTTTT.

The rearrangement joins TRBV2 to TRBJ1-1, with D maybe TRBD1 (5 bases). Germline assignment: CDR1 SNHLY and CDR2 FYNNEI. V was shortened by 8 bases and J by 6 bases, with 16 bases between the two germline ends. The CDR3 has 13 residues. CDR3 sequence: CASWDALSAEAFF. For the CDR3, the DNA is TGTGCCAGCTGGGACGCTCTTAGCGCTGAAGCTTTCTTT. The full variable domain, in which reference TRBV2 and TRBJ1-1 provide the parts outside the CDR3, is EPEVTQTPSHQVTQMGQEVILRCVPISNHLYFYWYRQILGQKVEFLVSFYNNEISEKSEIFDDQFSVERPDGSNFTLKIRSTKLEDSAMYFCASWDALSAEAFFGQGTRLTVV.

With respect to this clonotype: Germline is not matched at one junction end, which may reflect a read error. The J gene is TRBJ1-6, the V gene TRBV28; D may be TRBD1 (5 bases). This CDR3 has 14 amino acids. Per the germline V gene, CDR1 is MDHEN and CDR2 is SYDVKM. CDR3 in amino acids: CASSFRTMRSPPHF. The CDR3 region has the DNA TGTGCCAGCAGTTTCCGGACAATGCGGTCACCCCCCCACTTT.

This clonotype showed up just a few times. The chain is built from TRBV4-3 and TRBJ2-7, with 9 bases that match TRBD2. Germline assignment: CDR1 LGHNA and CDR2 YSLEER. V lost 2 bases to trimming and J lost 3 bases; unmatched junction nucleotides: 8. The CDR3 spans 16 residues. CDR3 nucleotides: TGCGCCAGCAGCCAATTGGCGGGGGGGGCCCTCTACGAGCAGTACTTC. Its translation: CASSQLAGGALYEQYF.

Many counts were recorded for this clonotype. The CDR3 region has the DNA TGTGCCAGCAGTCCGGGGACTAGTGGTGGATCCTACGAGCAGTACTTC. It specifies CASSPGTSGGSYEQYF. The chain has TRBV12-3 or TRBV12-4 and TRBJ2-7; TRBD2 aligns across 8 bases. J lost 1 base, V lost 5 bases, and 10 bases had no gene match. The CDR3 has 16 amino acids.

The chain is built from TRBV6-5 and TRBJ2-7, with TRBD1 identical over 7 bases. Germline lookup yields CDR1 MNHEY and CDR2 SVGAGI. The CDR3 sequence is 13 residues long. Germline trimming cut 10 bases from V and 4 bases from J; bases unmatched to any gene: 10. DNA for the CDR3: TGTGCCACCAGGGACAGCCACGAGTACGAGCAGTACTTC. This encodes CATRDSHEYEQYF.

The chain joins TRBV7-9 to TRBJ2-3; 12 bases line up with TRBD2. CDR1 is SEHNR and CDR2 is FQNEAQ in the germline V gene (reference sequence). Trimming at V came to 1 base and at J to 6 bases, leaving 11 bases not matched to a gene. CDR3 length: 18 amino acids. Written as DNA, the CDR3 is TGTGCCAGCAGCTTAGAATGGACTAGCGGGGCCCAGGGGGATACGCAGTATTTT. This gives the protein CASSLEWTSGAQGDTQYF. The variable domain in full, completed from reference TRBV7-9 and TRBJ2-3, reads DTGVSQNPRHKITKRGQNVTFRCDPISEHNRLYWYRQTLGQGPEFLTYFQNEAQLEKSRLLSDRFSAERPKGSFSTLEIQRTEQGDSAMYLCASSLEWTSGAQGDTQYFGPGTRLTVL.

This clonotype showed up just a few times. The chain joins TRBV12-3 or TRBV12-4 to TRBJ2-2; D possibly matches TRBD1 or TRBD2 (5 bases each). V was pared by 7 bases and J by 6 bases, with 21 bases between. CDR3 length equals 16 residues. CDR3 nucleotides: TGTGCCAGCACCCGCCCCGGGACCAATACCGCCGGGGAGCTGTTTTTT. This gives the protein CASTRPGTNTAGELFF.